A selection of T cell receptor beta chains follows, all from one sample in a study of blood T cell repertoires in COVID-19. TCRdb keeps only in-frame clones here, not all; method: immunoSEQ multiplex PCR. This repertoire shows under 150,000 clones, around 77% found once; its top ten account for about 10%. The sample comprised peripheral blood. All receptors derive from a human donor in a cohort sampled during active COVID-19. Both conserved end residues are part of each CDR3. The D gene is left open where the match is weak. Clone size is given for some rows only: seen once, a few or many times, or a class if the clone is expanded.

size	D	J	V	CDR3	DNA
NA	NA	TRBJ1-3	TRBV10-2	CASSIRRHASGNTIYF	TGCGCCAGCAGTATCCGCCGACATGCCTCTGGAAACACCATATATTTT
NA	NA	TRBJ1-1	TRBV7-8	CASSHPAGRLENPEAFF	TGTGCCAGCAGCCACCCGGCAGGGCGTCTGGAGAACCCTGAAGCTTTCTTT
NA	NA	TRBJ2-2	TRBV5-1	CASARLVRTGELFF	TGCGCCAGCGCCCGACTAGTAAGAACCGGGGAGCTGTTTTTT
NA	TRBD1	TRBJ1-2	TRBV6-5	CASSYTTTQGSYGYTF	TGTGCCAGCAGTTACACAACTACACAGGGGAGCTATGGCTACACCTTC
once	TRBD1	TRBJ2-2	TRBV19	CASRPSSGTGTPGELFF	TGTGCCAGTAGGCCCTCGTCCGGGACAGGGACCCCCGGGGAGCTGTTTTTT
NA	TRBD1	TRBJ2-7	TRBV29-1	CSVEGTGSNEQYF	TGCAGCGTTGAAGGGACAGGGAGCAACGAGCAGTACTTC
NA	TRBD1	TRBJ2-1	TRBV4-2	CASSRPGQGNNEQFF	TGTGCCAGCAGCCGACCGGGACAGGGGAACAATGAGCAGTTCTTC
NA	NA	TRBJ1-1	TRBV7-9	CASSLWEGTEAFF	TGTGCCAGCAGCTTATGGGAGGGGACTGAAGCTTTCTTT
NA	NA	TRBJ2-5	TRBV18	CASSKGRAETQYF	TGTGCCAGCTCAAAGGGCAGGGCGGAGACCCAGTACTTC
NA	TRBD1	TRBJ2-5	TRBV5-4	CASSLVGTVQETQYF	TGTGCCAGCAGCTTGGTTGGGACAGTCCAAGAGACCCAGTACTTC
NA	TRBD1	TRBJ1-5	TRBV28	CASTVWGQGSTVAQHF	TGTGCCAGCACCGTTTGGGGACAGGGTTCTACGGTAGCCCAGCATTTT
NA	TRBD2	TRBJ2-7	TRBV3-1/TRBV3-2	CASIELGLTYEQYF	TGTGCCAGCATCGAGTTGGGACTAACCTACGAGCAGTACTTC
few	TRBD2	TRBJ2-1	TRBV28	CASSPVRTSLNEQFF	TGTGCCAGCAGCCCCGTTCGGACTAGCCTCAATGAGCAGTTCTTC
NA	NA	TRBJ1-5	TRBV2	CASSPRGNAHQPQHF	TGTGCCAGCTCGCCCAGGGGTAATGCTCATCAGCCCCAGCATTTT
NA	NA	TRBJ2-3	TRBV5-1	CASSLGSTSTDTQYF	TGCGCCAGCAGCTTGGGCTCAACTAGCACAGATACGCAGTATTTT
once	TRBD1	TRBJ2-7	TRBV2	CASSPGTASYEQYF	TGTGCCAGCAGCCCCGGGACAGCCTCCTACGAGCAGTACTTC
NA	NA	TRBJ2-5	TRBV5-6	CASSRNPARSKETQYF	TGTGCCAGCAGCCGGAACCCGGCTAGAAGTAAAGAGACCCAGTACTTC
NA	NA	TRBJ1-6	TRBV2	CASSPTVNSPLHF	TGTGCCAGCAGTCCCACAGTGAATTCACCCCTCCACTTT
NA	NA	TRBJ2-3	TRBV7-9	CASSLGGQEQYF	TGTGCCAGCAGCTTAGGGGGCCAGGAGCAGTATTTT
NA	TRBD1	TRBJ2-7	TRBV3-1/TRBV3-2	CASSLYRGAYEQYF	TGTGCCAGCAGCCTATACAGGGGAGCCTACGAGCAGTACTTC
once	TRBD2	TRBJ2-1	TRBV11-3	CASSLEPSGSYNEQFF	TGTGCCAGCAGCTTAGAGCCTAGCGGTTCTTACAATGAGCAGTTCTTC
NA	TRBD2	TRBJ2-7	TRBV5-1	CASSLGRGGDEQYF	TGCGCCAGCAGCTTGGGGCGGGGGGGCGACGAGCAGTACTTC
NA	NA	TRBJ2-7	TRBV13	CASSLELVSGEQYF	TGTGCCAGCAGCTTAGAACTAGTTTCTGGCGAGCAGTACTTC
once	NA	TRBJ2-3	TRBV2	CASPQRAGTDTQYF	TGTGCCAGCCCCCAGCGGGCGGGGACAGATACGCAGTATTTT
NA	NA	TRBJ1-6	TRBV5-6	CASSFQVNSPLHF	TGTGCCAGCAGCTTTCAGGTGAATTCACCCCTCCACTTT
once	NA	TRBJ1-5	TRBV10-3	CAISESGSSNQPQHF	TGTGCCATCAGTGAGTCGGGGAGCAGCAATCAGCCCCAGCATTTT
NA	NA	TRBJ1-1	TRBV5-6	CASNLRLRGEAFF	TGTGCCAGCAACCTCAGACTCCGGGGTGAAGCTTTCTTT
NA	NA	TRBJ2-7	TRBV27	CASRKGGAPYEQYF	TGTGCCAGCAGGAAGGGGGGGGCCCCCTACGAGCAGTACTTC
once	TRBD1	TRBJ2-7	TRBV5-1	CASSKGALTYEQYF	TGCGCCAGCAGCAAGGGGGCGTTAACCTACGAGCAGTACTTC
NA	TRBD1	TRBJ2-1	TRBV13	CASSIGTGGNEQFF	TGTGCCAGCAGCATCGGGACAGGGGGCAATGAGCAGTTCTTC
NA	NA	TRBJ2-3	TRBV5-5	CASSLAIRGITDTQYF	TGTGCCAGCAGCTTGGCCATTCGGGGTATCACAGATACGCAGTATTTT
NA	TRBD1	TRBJ1-2	TRBV28	CASSVGQGSYGYTF	TGTGCCAGCAGTGTTGGACAGGGCTCCTATGGCTACACCTTC
few	NA	TRBJ2-1	TRBV6-1	CASSERDTNYNEQFF	TGTGCCAGCAGTGAAAGGGACACAAACTACAATGAGCAGTTCTTC
few	NA	TRBJ2-5	TRBV11-2	CASSSLTRRRGETQYF	TGTGCCAGCAGCTCCCTTACCCGAAGGAGAGGAGAGACCCAGTACTTC
NA	NA	TRBJ1-1	TRBV30	CALKRWAENTEAFF	TGTGCCTTAAAACGGTGGGCCGAAAACACTGAAGCTTTCTTT
NA	TRBD1	TRBJ1-2	TRBV5-1	CASSSQPGGSGYTF	TGCGCCAGCAGCTCGCAACCAGGGGGAAGTGGCTACACCTTC
medium-sized	NA	TRBJ2-2	TRBV3-1/TRBV3-2	CARSHGGGGSTGELFF	TGTGCCCGCAGCCATGGGGGCGGGGGAAGTACCGGGGAGCTGTTTTTT
NA	NA	TRBJ2-3	TRBV6-2/TRBV6-3	CASSQTGISSTDTQYF	TGTGCCAGCAGTCAAACAGGGATTTCTAGCACAGATACGCAGTATTTT
NA	NA	TRBJ2-3	TRBV11-2	CASSLGGGPTDTQYF	TGTGCCAGCAGCTTAGGCGGGGGCCCCACAGATACGCAGTATTTT
many	TRBD1	TRBJ1-1	TRBV19	CASSVQTGRGEAFF	TGTGCCAGTAGTGTTCAGACAGGGAGAGGGGAAGCTTTCTTT
NA	TRBD1	TRBJ2-2	TRBV14	CASSPGDSMNTGELFF	TGTGCCAGCAGCCCTGGGGACAGCATGAACACCGGGGAGCTGTTTTTT
NA	NA	TRBJ2-2	TRBV29-1	CSVLGPAPGTGELFF	TGCAGCGTCTTGGGGCCCGCCCCGGGCACCGGGGAGCTGTTTTTT
few	TRBD1	TRBJ1-1	TRBV2	CASNPSLDRGRRGTEAFF	TGTGCCAGCAACCCCTCGCTGGACAGGGGGCGAAGGGGAACTGAAGCTTTCTTT
NA	TRBD1	TRBJ2-2	TRBV10-1	CASSPGTGPGELFF	TGCGCCAGCAGTCCCGGGACAGGGCCCGGGGAGCTGTTTTTT
NA	TRBD2	TRBJ2-2	TRBV7-6	CASSRGGVNTGELFF	TGTGCCAGCAGCCGGGGAGGGGTGAACACCGGGGAGCTGTTTTTT
once	NA	TRBJ2-5	TRBV15	CATKPSGVRETQYF	TGTGCCACCAAACCGTCTGGCGTCAGGGAGACCCAGTACTTC
NA	NA	TRBJ2-1	TRBV6-5	CASSLSAGLYNEQFF	TGTGCCAGCAGTTTAAGCGCGGGCCTCTACAATGAGCAGTTCTTC
few	NA	TRBJ1-5	TRBV2	CASSEWAGFNQPQHF	TGTGCCAGCAGTGAATGGGCGGGGTTCAATCAGCCCCAGCATTTT
NA	TRBD1	TRBJ2-3	TRBV3-1/TRBV3-2	CASRNRGSTDTQYF	TGTGCCAGCCGGAACAGGGGGAGCACAGATACGCAGTATTTT
NA	NA	TRBJ2-3	TRBV12-5	CASGFGRGITDTQYF	TGTGCTAGTGGTTTCGGCAGGGGAATAACAGATACGCAGTATTTT
NA	NA	TRBJ1-1	TRBV28	CAIKLGTLNTEAFF	TGTGCCATCAAGTTGGGGACTTTGAACACTGAAGCTTTCTTT
NA	NA	TRBJ2-5	TRBV4-2	CASSPDVAGEGGTQYF	TGTGCCAGCAGCCCCGATGTAGCAGGGGAGGGGGGGACCCAGTACTTC
NA	NA	TRBJ1-4	TRBV12-3/TRBV12-4	CASSQNYEKLFF	TGTGCCAGCAGTCAAAACTATGAAAAACTGTTTTTT
NA	NA	TRBJ1-5	TRBV19	CASSIRDTNQPQHF	TGTGCCAGTAGTATCCGGGATACCAATCAGCCCCAGCATTTT
NA	NA	TRBJ1-1	TRBV27	CASRSGTEAFF	TGTGCCAGCAGGTCCGGCACTGAAGCTTTCTTT
NA	NA	TRBJ2-7	TRBV6-5	CASSYSSQLSYEQYF	TGTGCCAGCAGTTACTCGTCACAGCTCTCCTACGAGCAGTACTTC
NA	NA	TRBJ2-1	TRBV10-1	CASSETGYNEQFF	TGCGCCAGCAGTGAAACAGGGTACAATGAGCAGTTCTTC